Below, 32 T cell receptor beta chains from the same sample are listed, as sequenced in a study of OX40 agonist ivuxolimab in advanced cancers. The assay was immunoSEQ multiplex PCR, and TCRdb's table has in-frame clones only and misses some. This sample has about 54,000 clones, with about nine tenths found just once. Sequences were derived from CD4+ or CD8+ T cells sorted from blood, sampled in a trial of the OX40 agonist ivuxolimab. All receptors derive from an adult with an advanced solid tumor such as melanoma, head and neck, liver or kidney cancer.

This clone appeared a single time. V and J are TRBV5-1 and TRBJ1-1; no clear D gene. Germline V gene lookup returns CDR1 SGHRS and CDR2 YFSETQ. Trimming left V 6 bases short and J 1 base short, with 13 bases between. CDR3 length: 14 residues. In DNA form, the CDR3 reads TGCGCCAGCACACCCGGCTGGGGGAACACTGAAGCTTTCTTT. Amino acids: CASTPGWGNTEAFF.

The V gene is TRBV2, the J gene TRBJ2-3, with no clear D. Trimming shortened V by 3 bases and J by 4 bases, and 8 bases separated the two germline ends. This CDR3 comprises 13 residues. Germline CDR1 and CDR2: SNHLY and FYNNEI. Here the CDR3 DNA reads TGTGCCAGCAGTGATGAGGTAGCAGATACGCAGTATTTT. Amino acid sequence: CASSDEVADTQYF. Filled out from reference TRBV2 and TRBJ2-3, the complete variable domain reads EPEVTQTPSHQVTQMGQEVILRCVPISNHLYFYWYRQILGQKVEFLVSFYNNEISEKSEIFDDQFSVERPDGSNFTLKIRSTKLEDSAMYFCASSDEVADTQYFGPGTRLTVL.

This clone was recorded a few times. This sequence joins TRBV10-3 and TRBJ1-2; 7 bases map to TRBD1. The trim removed 10 bases at V and 0 bases at J, leaving 5 bases unmatched. The germline V gene encodes CDR1 ENHRY and CDR2 SYGVKD. This CDR3 has 13 residues. CDR3 sequence (DNA): TGTGCCACCAAGGGACAGTCTAACTATGGCTACACCTTC. Amino acid sequence: CATKGQSNYGYTF.

J is TRBJ2-6 and V is TRBV27; D is uncertain. The V gene's germline CDR1 is MNHEY and CDR2 SMNVEV (reference sequence). CDR3 length equals 15 residues. V was shortened by 5 bases and J by 0 bases, with 8 bases between the two germline ends. In DNA, the CDR3 is TGTGCCAGCAGTCCTCTTAGCTCTGGGGCCAACGTCCTGACTTTC. Amino acid sequence: CASSPLSSGANVLTF.

The CDR3 reads CASSGQEGGKLFF. The CDR3 nucleotides are TGTGCCAGCTCGGGACAGGAGGGGGGAAAACTGTTTTTT. The chain uses TRBV27 and TRBJ1-4, with TRBD1 identical over 8 bases. Germline V gene data show CDR1 as MNHEY and CDR2 as SMNVEV (reference sequence). Trimming removed 8 bases from V and 10 bases from J; junction bases left unmatched: 9. The CDR3 runs 13 residues.

The V gene is TRBV2, the J gene TRBJ1-5, with D possibly matching TRBD1 (6 bases). Trimming pared 4 bases from V and 11 bases from J, leaving 15 bases between. Per the germline V gene, CDR1 is SNHLY and CDR2 is FYNNEI. This CDR3 comprises 13 residues. The CDR3 DNA reads TGTGCCAGCAGTGGAGGGGGGGTACAGACCCAGCATTTT. Its translation is CASSGGGVQTQHF.

The V call is TRBV29-1, the J call TRBJ1-2; 10 nucleotides line up with TRBD1. V shed 6 bases, J shed 7 bases, and the junction held 5 bases outside the gene matches. The germline V gene encodes CDR1 SQVTM and CDR2 ANQGSEA. The CDR3 spans 12 residues. The CDR3 loop reads CSVRQGALGYTF. CDR3 DNA sequence: TGCAGCGTCCGACAGGGGGCGCTTGGCTACACCTTC.

The chain joins TRBV11-3 to TRBJ2-2, with D tentatively TRBD2 (7 bases). The germline CDR1 and CDR2 sequences are SGHNT and YENEEA. This CDR3 is 15 amino acids long. The V end was cut by 2 bases, the J end by 3 bases, with 10 bases between. DNA for the CDR3: TGTGCCAGCAGCTTACGGGGGGCCGACACCGGGGAGCTGTTTTTT. Translation gives CASSLRGADTGELFF.

V is TRBV9 and J is TRBJ2-4, with a weak D call TRBD2 (6 bases). The CDR3 covers 14 residues. The germline V gene has CDR1 SGDLS and CDR2 YYNGEE. The V gene lost 3 bases and the J gene lost 2 bases, with 9 bases spanning the gap. The DNA for the CDR3 is TGTGCCAGCAGCGCCGGGGGTCCCAAAAACATTCAGTACTTC. It is translated as CASSAGGPKNIQYF.

V and J are TRBV2 and TRBJ2-1; TRBD1 might be the D (5 bases). Trimming removed 7 bases from V and 7 bases from J, with 20 bases in between. The CDR3 contains 15 residues. Germline assignment: CDR1 SNHLY and CDR2 FYNNEI. The CDR3 here is CASINRFSVLNEQFF. For the CDR3, the DNA is TGTGCCAGCATAAACAGGTTTTCAGTCCTGAATGAGCAGTTCTTC. Full variable domain (outside the CDR3, taken from reference TRBV2 and TRBJ2-1): EPEVTQTPSHQVTQMGQEVILRCVPISNHLYFYWYRQILGQKVEFLVSFYNNEISEKSEIFDDQFSVERPDGSNFTLKIRSTKLEDSAMYFCASINRFSVLNEQFFGPGTRLTVL.

V and J are TRBV9 and TRBJ1-3; D not resolved. The CDR3 spans 14 residues. Looked up from germline, CDR1 is SGDLS and CDR2 is YYNGEE. V lost 4 bases and J lost 0, with 8 bases in between. DNA for the CDR3: TGTGCCAGCAGCTCTACAGTCTCTGGAAACACCATATATTTT. Its protein is CASSSTVSGNTIYF. Full variable domain (remainder filled in from reference TRBV9 and TRBJ1-3): DSGVTQTPKHLITATGQRVTLRCSPRSGDLSVYWYQQSLDQGLQFLIQYYNGEERAKGNILERFSAQQFPDLHSELNLSSLELGDSALYFCASSSTVSGNTIYFGEGSWLTVV.

V and J are TRBV6-1 and TRBJ1-1; D is uncertain. Trimming took off 4 bases at V and 11 bases at J, with 11 bases between the two ends. This CDR3 is 11 amino acids long. Germline loops: CDR1 MNHNS, CDR2 SASEGT. This chain's CDR3 is CASSAWRPAFF. The CDR3 nucleotides read TGTGCCAGCAGTGCATGGAGACCGGCTTTCTTT.

The rearrangement joins TRBV10-3 to TRBJ1-2, with unresolved D. The germline V gene encodes CDR1 ENHRY and CDR2 SYGVKD. The CDR3 loop spans 13 amino acids. V was trimmed by 7 bases and J by 7 bases, leaving 16 bases between them. The CDR3 protein is CAITFRASSGYTF. As DNA, the CDR3 is TGTGCCATCACCTTTCGAGCGAGCAGTGGCTACACCTTC.

The CDR3 coding sequence is TGTGCCAGCTCACCCTATTCAACCTACAATGAGCAGTTCTTC. Amino acid sequence: CASSPYSTYNEQFF. The chain uses TRBV18 and TRBJ2-1; D gene ambiguous. Germline CDR1 KGHSH, CDR2 LQKENI. Deletions cut 3 bases from V and 2 bases from J, with 8 bases between. This CDR3 has 14 amino acids.

This clone occurred a few times. The V and J genes are TRBV7-9 and TRBJ1-4, with 11 bases identical to TRBD1. The CDR3 sequence is 14 residues long. Looked up from germline, CDR1 is SEHNR and CDR2 is FQNEAQ (reference sequence). The V and J ends lost 8 bases and 5 bases, in that order; junction bases with no gene match: 4. This chain's CDR3 is CASRGDRGNEKLFF. In nucleotides, the CDR3 is TGTGCCAGCCGAGGGGACAGGGGGAATGAAAAACTGTTTTTT. The variable domain in full, completed from reference TRBV7-9 and TRBJ1-4, reads DTGVSQNPRHKITKRGQNVTFRCDPISEHNRLYWYRQTLGQGPEFLTYFQNEAQLEKSRLLSDRFSAERPKGSFSTLEIQRTEQGDSAMYLCASRGDRGNEKLFFGSGTQLSVL.

This chain joins TRBV7-2 and TRBJ2-6, with D hard to call. The germline CDR1 and CDR2 sequences are SGHTA and FQGNSA. This CDR3 has 15 amino acids. Trimming pared 5 bases from V and 2 bases from J, leaving 10 bases between. CDR3 loop: CASSPQLAGANVLTF. The CDR3 coding sequence is TGTGCCAGCAGCCCCCAGCTCGCTGGGGCCAACGTCCTGACTTTC.

The genes are TRBV4-2 and TRBJ2-3; a possible D gene is TRBD2 (7 bases). Germline V lookup: CDR1 LGHNA, CDR2 YNFKEQ. Trimming took 0 bases from V and 1 from J, leaving 11 bases between them. This CDR3 is 16 amino acids long. CDR3 residues: CASSQEGGRGTDTQYF. In DNA, the CDR3 is TGTGCCAGCAGCCAAGAGGGGGGGCGGGGCACAGATACGCAGTATTTT.

The chain has TRBV19 and TRBJ2-5; tentative D call: TRBD2 (6 bases). V was trimmed by 5 bases and J by 5 bases, leaving 12 bases between them. Germline V lookup: CDR1 LNHDA, CDR2 SQIVND (reference sequence). This CDR3 is built from 13 residues. CDR3 sequence reads: CASSVPGGETQYF. The CDR3 DNA reads as TGTGCCAGTAGTGTGCCTGGGGGGGAGACCCAGTACTTC.

The rearrangement joins TRBV18 to TRBJ2-6; no reliable D call. The germline CDR1 and CDR2 sequences are KGHSH and LQKENI. This CDR3 contains 16 residues. Trimming left V 3 bases short and J 0 bases short, with 9 bases between. Here the CDR3 DNA reads TGTGCCAGCTCACCGGGGTACGGCTCTGGGGCCAACGTCCTGACTTTC. Translated, it gives CASSPGYGSGANVLTF.

V gene TRBV18 combines with J gene TRBJ2-4, with D unclear. Trimming pared 6 bases from V and 9 bases from J, leaving 18 bases between. The CDR3 has 14 residues. Per germline, CDR1 KGHSH and CDR2 LQKENI. The CDR3 nucleotides read TGTGCCAGCTCTCCCGAGCCATCCCTCGGCATTCAGTACTTC. Amino acid sequence: CASSPEPSLGIQYF.

The chain combines TRBV6-5 with TRBJ1-4, with TRBD1 identical over 8 bases. Germline lookup yields CDR1 MNHEY and CDR2 SVGAGI. There are 13 residues in the CDR3. Germline trimming cut 8 bases from V and 5 bases from J; bases unmatched to any gene: 4. CDR3 bases: TGTGCCAGCCGTCGACAGGGGAATGAAAAACTGTTTTTT. Translated: CASRRQGNEKLFF.

The chain links TRBV9 to TRBJ2-3; no firm D call. Germline CDR1 reads SGDLS; CDR2 reads YYNGEE. This CDR3 is built from 14 residues. Trimming left V 4 bases short and J 2 bases short, with 11 bases between. The CDR3 nucleotides are TGTGCCAGCAGCCCCCGGACCTACACAGATACGCAGTATTTT. Its protein is CASSPRTYTDTQYF.

The chain couples TRBV2 to TRBJ2-2; D not certain. V shed 7 bases and J shed 0 bases, with 12 bases lying between them. CDR3 length equals 15 residues. In germline, CDR1 is SNHLY, CDR2 FYNNEI. CDR3 sequence reads: CASKGRTSNTGELFF. For the CDR3, the DNA is TGTGCCAGCAAGGGCAGGACCTCGAACACCGGGGAGCTGTTTTTT.

The V call is TRBV2, the J call TRBJ2-1; 7 bases are shared with TRBD2. The germline V gene has CDR1 SNHLY and CDR2 FYNNEI. J gave up 9 bases and V 5 bases, and 10 bases lay outside the gene matches. This CDR3 is built from 14 residues. The CDR3 DNA follows: TGTGCCAGCAGTCGGACTAGGGGCCCAAGTGAGCAGTTCTTC. Translation gives CASSRTRGPSEQFF.

The chain is built from TRBV5-1 and TRBJ2-7; weak D call: TRBD1 (6 bases). CDR1 and CDR2 from the germline V gene are SGHRS and YFSETQ. The CDR3 covers 14 residues. Trimming removed 3 bases from V and 2 bases from J, with 12 bases in between. The CDR3 loop reads CASSWDIFTYEQYF. The CDR3 nucleotides are TGCGCCAGCAGCTGGGACATTTTCACCTACGAGCAGTACTTC.

The table lists this clone with a count of one. The J gene is TRBJ1-2, the V gene TRBV28; 7 bases match TRBD1. The junction had 7 bases not matched to a gene; V was cut back by 5 bases and J by 4 bases. The germline gives CDR1 MDHEN, CDR2 SYDVKM. The CDR3 sequence is 14 residues long. CDR3 sequence (DNA): TGTGCCAGCAGTCCTCTCCGGGACAGCTATGGCTACACCTTC. Protein product: CASSPLRDSYGYTF.

The chain has TRBV27 and TRBJ2-3; 9 nucleotides agree with TRBD2. The V gene end was trimmed by 4 bases and the J gene end by 4 bases; junction bases not matched to a gene: 12. Germline CDR1 and CDR2: MNHEY and SMNVEV (reference sequence). The CDR3 sequence is 17 residues long. CDR3 sequence: CASSSPLAGDWADTQYF. The DNA for the CDR3 is TGTGCCAGCAGTTCGCCCTTAGCGGGAGACTGGGCAGATACGCAGTATTTT.

The V and J genes are TRBV28 and TRBJ1-6; D might be TRBD1 (6 bases). Germline CDR1 is MDHEN and CDR2 is SYDVKM. The CDR3 runs 13 residues. The V end was cut by 8 bases, the J end by 7 bases, with 12 bases between. The CDR3 DNA sequence: TGTGCCAGCCAGGACAGCTTCAATTCACCCCTCCACTTT. This encodes CASQDSFNSPLHF.

The chain is built from TRBV15 and TRBJ1-3; perhaps TRBD1 as D (5 bases). With 2 bases removed from V and 4 bases from J, the gap between germline ends came to 15 bases. CDR3 length: 16 amino acids. Germline V lookup: CDR1 LNHNV, CDR2 YYDKDF (reference sequence). The CDR3 spells CATSRTAGAVGNTIYF. The CDR3, as DNA: TGTGCCACCAGCAGAACCGCCGGGGCGGTAGGAAACACCATATATTTT.

The J gene is TRBJ1-4, the V gene TRBV7-9, with 7 nucleotides matching TRBD1. This CDR3 comprises 14 residues. CDR1 is SEHNR and CDR2 is FQNEAQ in the germline V gene (reference sequence). V shed 8 bases, J shed 0 bases, and the junction held 3 bases outside the gene matches. CDR3 loop: CASQGGATNEKLFF. DNA for the CDR3: TGTGCCAGCCAGGGGGGCGCAACTAATGAAAAACTGTTTTTT.

Relative to its sample, this clone is medium-sized. The rearrangement links TRBV5-5 to TRBJ2-7; D might be TRBD1 (6 bases). Trimming took 4 bases from V and 3 from J, leaving 23 bases between them. The CDR3 sequence is 17 residues long. CDR1 SGHKS and CDR2 YYEKEE come from the germline V gene (reference sequence). In DNA form, the CDR3 reads TGTGCCAGCAGCCCGTTTAACCCCCGGGACACGGTCTACGAGCAGTACTTC. Its protein is CASSPFNPRDTVYEQYF.

The chain employs TRBV7-2 and TRBJ2-1, with unresolved D. Trimming pared 0 bases from V and 10 bases from J, leaving 4 bases between. This CDR3 contains 11 residues. In germline, CDR1 is SGHTA, CDR2 FQGNSA. The CDR3 DNA reads as TGTGCCAGCAGCTTAGCTGGGGAGCAGTTCTTC. It yields the protein CASSLAGEQFF.